One sample yielded the 19 T cell receptor beta chains listed below, sequenced in a study of blood T cell repertoires in COVID-19. Libraries were prepared by immunoSEQ multiplex PCR; TCRdb keeps only in-frame clonotypes and omits some of them. The table lists approximately 250,000 clones, roughly 87% of them singletons, with 0.75% to 1% in the top ten. Specimen: PBMCs or T cells enriched from blood (not recorded which). Every receptor here comes from a woman aged 25 to 39 who had recovered from COVID-19.

V gene TRBV27 combines with J gene TRBJ1-1; D is possibly TRBD1 (5 bases). Trimming cost V 6 bases and J 8 bases, with 13 bases left between them. The length of the CDR3 is 12 residues. Germline CDR1 MNHEY, CDR2 SMNVEV (reference sequence). The CDR3 loop reads CASSHGQAEAFF. CDR3 coding DNA: TGTGCCAGCAGCCATGGACAAGCGGAAGCTTTCTTT.

The gene calls are TRBV28 and TRBJ1-4; TRBD1 matches at 10 bases. Germline loops: CDR1 MDHEN, CDR2 SYDVKM. The trim removed 6 bases at V and 8 bases at J, leaving 12 bases unmatched. The CDR3 extends over 16 amino acids. CDR3 DNA sequence: TGTGCCAGCAGCCAAGAGGGGACAGGGGTAAAAGAAAAACTGTTTTTT. Encoded protein: CASSQEGTGVKEKLFF.

The chain has TRBV2 and TRBJ1-2, with 11 bases matching TRBD1. Germline V gives CDR1 SNHLY, CDR2 FYNNEI. The junction had 15 bases not matched to a gene; V was cut back by 6 bases and J by 3 bases. The CDR3 has 18 amino acids. CDR3 in DNA: TGTGCCAGCAGCCTACCCCATGCCGGACAGGGGGCGGACTATGGCTACACCTTC. Encoded protein: CASSLPHAGQGADYGYTF.

The chain combines TRBV5-6 with TRBJ2-1; 11 bases map to TRBD2. J gave up 1 base and V 4 bases, and 7 bases lay outside the gene matches. Germline CDR1 SGHDT, CDR2 YYEEEE. The CDR3 totals 17 residues. The CDR3, as DNA: TGTGCCAGCAGCGCCGATAGCGGGGGGGCTTCCTACAATGAGCAGTTCTTC. Translation: CASSADSGGASYNEQFF.

This chain connects TRBV11-2 to TRBJ2-3; 7 bases are shared with TRBD1. V gave up 0 bases and J gave up 2 bases; unmatched junction bases: 17. There are 20 residues in the CDR3. Germline assignment: CDR1 SGHAT and CDR2 FQNNGV. The CDR3 DNA reads TGTGCCAGCAGCTTAGATTTGTGGCGCACAGGGACAGTCGCCACAGATACGCAGTATTTT. Encoded protein: CASSLDLWRTGTVATDTQYF.

The chain joins TRBV27 to TRBJ2-7, with TRBD1 identical over 7 bases. V gave up 8 bases and J gave up 1 base; unmatched junction bases: 8. The CDR3 is 14 residues long. Germline lookup yields CDR1 MNHEY and CDR2 SMNVEV (reference sequence). This CDR3 is CASGTGTDSYEQYF. In nucleotides, the CDR3 is TGTGCCAGCGGGACCGGGACAGATTCCTACGAGCAGTACTTC.

This clone was seen a few times. Here the CDR3 reads CASSLQTGEAFF. DNA for the CDR3: TGTGCCAGCAGCTTACAGACAGGGGAAGCTTTCTTT. The gene calls are TRBV7-8 and TRBJ1-1, with 7 bases aligning to TRBD1. This CDR3 is 12 amino acids long. CDR1 SGHVS and CDR2 FQNEAQ come from the germline V gene. J was trimmed by 8 bases and V by 2 bases; bases with no gene match: 2. The variable domain in full, with the rest retrieved from reference TRBV7-8 and TRBJ1-1, is GAGVSQSPRYKVAKRGQDVALRCDPISGHVSLFWYQQALGQGPEFLTYFQNEAQLDKSGLPSDRFFAERPEGSVSTLKIQRTQQEDSAVYLCASSLQTGEAFFGQGTRLTVV.

The genes are TRBV6-5 and TRBJ1-2; D uncertain. This CDR3 region has 13 residues. Trimming stripped 3 bases from V and 4 bases from J, with 9 bases between. The germline CDR1 and CDR2 sequences are MNHEY and SVGAGI. The CDR3: CASSYGQLYGYTF. In DNA, the CDR3 is TGTGCCAGCAGTTATGGGCAGCTCTATGGCTACACCTTC.

J is TRBJ1-5 and V is TRBV28, with a weak D call TRBD1 (6 bases). The length of the CDR3 is 14 residues. CDR1 is MDHEN and CDR2 is SYDVKM in the germline V gene. Trimming removed 7 bases from V and 9 bases from J, with 19 bases in between. CDR3: CASTVVGALGPQHF. Here the CDR3 DNA reads TGTGCCAGCACCGTGGTGGGGGCCCTGGGGCCCCAGCATTTT.

The V call is TRBV10-1, the J call TRBJ2-4; 12 nucleotides agree with TRBD1. V dropped 8 bases and J dropped 0; count of bases not matched to a gene: 11. This CDR3 contains 18 residues. Germline V gene data show CDR1 as WNHNN and CDR2 as SYGVQD (reference sequence). CDR3 region: CASSKGTGGGLAKNIQYF. CDR3 sequence (DNA): TGCGCCAGCTCTAAGGGGACAGGGGGCGGCCTAGCCAAAAACATTCAGTACTTC.

The rearrangement links TRBV6-2 or TRBV6-3 to TRBJ2-7, with D unresolved. V lost 0 bases and J 0 bases, leaving 9 bases between the germline ends. Germline CDR1 MNHEY, CDR2 SVGEGT. This CDR3 has 15 residues. The CDR3 region has the DNA TGTGCCAGCAGTTACTCCTCCGGGTCCTCCTACGAGCAGTACTTC. It translates to CASSYSSGSSYEQYF.

V is TRBV18 and J is TRBJ1-1; D remains ambiguous. V shed 6 bases and J shed 1 base, with 18 bases lying between them. Germline CDR1 KGHSH, CDR2 LQKENI. This CDR3 contains 16 residues. Here the CDR3 DNA reads TGTGCCAGCTCCAACCTCGCGGCAGTGACGAACACTGAAGCTTTCTTT. This translates into CASSNLAAVTNTEAFF.

Notes on this clone: Other DNA sequences in this sample translate to the same CDR3. This CDR3 reads CASSLVGSSYEQYF. The CDR3 DNA is TGCGCCAGCAGCTTGGTCGGTAGCTCCTACGAGCAGTACTTC. The chain employs TRBV5-1 and TRBJ2-7; D remains unclear. Germline V gene data show CDR1 as SGHRS and CDR2 as YFSETQ. The CDR3 totals 14 residues. V was pared by 0 bases and J by 0 bases, with 7 bases between. Using reference TRBV5-1 and TRBJ2-7 for the parts outside the CDR3, the full variable domain is KAGVTQTPRYLIKTRGQQVTLSCSPISGHRSVSWYQQTPGQGLQFLFEYFSETQRNKGNFPGRFSGRQFSNSRSEMNVSTLELGDSALYLCASSLVGSSYEQYFGPGTRLTVT.

The J gene is TRBJ2-7, the V gene TRBV5-1; 8 bases are a match to TRBD1. Per the germline V gene, CDR1 is SGHRS and CDR2 is YFSETQ. The junction had 7 bases not matched to a gene; V was cut back by 2 bases and J by 6 bases. CDR3 length equals 14 residues. The CDR3, as DNA: TGCGCCAGCAGCTTTGGGCTAACAGGGGGCGAGCAGTACTTC. It is translated as CASSFGLTGGEQYF.

The chain recombines TRBV9 with TRBJ2-3, with 9 bases identical to TRBD1. The CDR3 is 16 amino acids. Germline CDR1 SGDLS, CDR2 YYNGEE. The ends lost 2 bases at V and 2 bases at J; junction bases unmatched: 6. CDR3 sequence: CASSVFTGGPTDTQYF. In DNA, the CDR3 is TGTGCCAGCAGCGTTTTCACAGGGGGCCCCACAGATACGCAGTATTTT.

V is TRBV12-3 or TRBV12-4 and J is TRBJ1-1; D is unresolved. This CDR3 comprises 12 residues. The germline V and J ends were trimmed by 6 bases and 7 bases, with 12 bases remaining between them. In DNA, the CDR3 is TGTGCCAGCAGCCCTCTAGTTGTTGAAGCTTTCTTT. Translation gives CASSPLVVEAFF.

The J gene is TRBJ2-5, the V gene TRBV4-2; unclear D gene. CDR3 size: 15 residues. Germline CDR1 reads LGHNA; CDR2 reads YNFKEQ. The V end lost 6 bases, the J end lost 1 base, and 15 bases lay between the germline ends. CDR3 bases: TGTGCCAGCAGTGGAGCCTTGCGGATCCAAGAGACCCAGTACTTC. Protein: CASSGALRIQETQYF.

The V call is TRBV18, the J call TRBJ2-2, with 9 bases matching TRBD1. In germline, CDR1 is KGHSH, CDR2 LQKENI. The ends lost 4 bases at V and 1 base at J; junction bases unmatched: 4. The CDR3 consists of 16 residues. CDR3 amino acids: CASSRGQGMNTGELFF. In nucleotides, the CDR3 is TGTGCCAGCTCACGCGGACAGGGGATGAACACCGGGGAGCTGTTTTTT.

This clone has more than one count but fewer than ten. The chain couples TRBV13 to TRBJ1-2; D is perhaps TRBD1 (5 bases). Germline V gives CDR1 PRHDT, CDR2 FYEKMQ (reference sequence). V lost 3 bases to trimming and J lost 6 bases, with 14 bases between them. The CDR3 is 14 amino acids. This chain's CDR3 is CASSFGRTTNGYTF. CDR3 nucleotide sequence: TGTGCCAGCAGCTTCGGCAGGACAACTAATGGCTACACCTTC. Supplemented by reference TRBV13 and TRBJ1-2, the full variable domain reads AAGVIQSPRHLIKEKRETATLKCYPIPRHDTVYWYQQGPGQDPQFLISFYEKMQSDKGSIPDRFSAQQFSDYHSELNMSSLELGDSALYFCASSFGRTTNGYTFGSGTRLTVV.